These T cell receptor beta chains were read from a single sample in a study of shared clonotypes between healthy human individuals. Data came from immunoSEQ multiplex PCR; TCRdb stores just in-frame clones and leaves some out. The sample includes 2.3 million or so clones, roughly 93% of them seen just once. The sample taken for sequencing was naive CD4+ T cells from PBMCs. The receptors derive from a young man in good health. Some clones in this sample may be carry-over from other donors' samples. CDR3s include the opening cysteine and the closing phenylalanine or tryptophan. Fields, in order: CDR3 protein, CDR3 DNA, J gene, D gene, V gene, clone size. The D gene is left open where the match is weak. Clone size, where shown, is once, few, many, or a class for clones that have expanded.

CASSQVAGVENIQYF,TGCGCCAGCAGCCAAGTGGCAGGTGTGGAAAACATTCAGTACTTC,TRBJ2-4,.,TRBV4-1,once
CASSPPGTSVKTQYF,TGTGCCAGCTCACCACCGGGAACTAGCGTAAAGACCCAGTACTTC,TRBJ2-5,TRBD2,TRBV18,.
CSVEAGGWNEQYF,TGCAGCGTTGAAGCGGGAGGGTGGAACGAGCAGTACTTC,TRBJ2-7,TRBD2,TRBV29-1,.
CASSLGTGGYEQFF,TGTGCCAGCAGCTTAGGGACTGGCGGCTATGAGCAGTTCTTC,TRBJ2-1,.,TRBV11-1,.
CASSMGQPQETQYF,TGTGCCAGCAGCATGGGACAGCCCCAAGAGACCCAGTACTTC,TRBJ2-5,TRBD1,TRBV7-3,.
CATRTQDEAFF,TGTGCCACCCGAACCCAGGATGAAGCTTTCTTT,TRBJ1-1,.,TRBV28,few
CASSLRRGSAYNEQFF,TGTGCCAGCAGCCTACGAAGGGGGAGCGCCTACAATGAGCAGTTCTTC,TRBJ2-1,.,TRBV5-4,.
CASSLRENTGELFF,TGCGCCAGCAGCCTAAGGGAGAACACCGGGGAGCTGTTTTTT,TRBJ2-2,.,TRBV4-3,.
CASRPTGAYGYTF,TGTGCCAGCAGACCAACAGGGGCCTATGGCTACACCTTC,TRBJ1-2,TRBD1,TRBV11-2,.
CASSLGGHGEPQHF,TGCGCCAGCAGCTTGGGGGGACACGGCGAGCCCCAGCATTTT,TRBJ1-5,.,TRBV5-1,.
CASSFGTSGQETQYF,TGCGCCAGCAGCTTCGGGACTAGCGGACAAGAGACCCAGTACTTC,TRBJ2-5,TRBD2,TRBV5-1,once